In its sample, the clone carrying this TCR beta chain is medium-sized (0.01 to 0.1%). The authors seeded about 200,000 CFSE-labeled responder cells together with about 200,000 irradiated stimulator cells tagged with violet dye. A sort after the reaction isolated proliferating CFSE-low CD3+CD4+ and CD3+CD8+ responders. These data belong to a study of graft-versus-host responses after intestinal transplantation. Looking at the study overall: Recipients received multivisceral, liver-intestinal, or isolated intestinal transplants. Each patient got anti-thymocyte globulin induction, then tacrolimus and steroids for roughly 3 years.

Germline V lookup: CDR1 MGHRA, CDR2 YSYEKL. The CDR3 is made up of 11 amino acids. V gave up 3 bases and J gave up 6 bases, with 4 bases separating them. The data were produced by immunoSEQ multiplex PCR, yet TCRdb's version contains in-frame clones alone and is incomplete. The sample shows around 14,000 clones, 25% to 35% of them seen only once. The V gene is TRBV4-1, the J gene TRBJ2-3; unclear D gene. The source was alloreactive CD4+ T cells from a mixed lymphocyte reaction culture, collected before intestinal transplant. Subset specified: CFSE-low proliferating T cells sorted from approximately six-day pre-transplant mixed lymphocyte reaction (GvH or HvG direction). The receptor was isolated from a human patient who received an intestinal transplant. CDR3 residues: CASSQRDTQYF. The CDR3 DNA sequence: TGCGCCAGCAGCCAGCGGGATACGCAGTATTTT.